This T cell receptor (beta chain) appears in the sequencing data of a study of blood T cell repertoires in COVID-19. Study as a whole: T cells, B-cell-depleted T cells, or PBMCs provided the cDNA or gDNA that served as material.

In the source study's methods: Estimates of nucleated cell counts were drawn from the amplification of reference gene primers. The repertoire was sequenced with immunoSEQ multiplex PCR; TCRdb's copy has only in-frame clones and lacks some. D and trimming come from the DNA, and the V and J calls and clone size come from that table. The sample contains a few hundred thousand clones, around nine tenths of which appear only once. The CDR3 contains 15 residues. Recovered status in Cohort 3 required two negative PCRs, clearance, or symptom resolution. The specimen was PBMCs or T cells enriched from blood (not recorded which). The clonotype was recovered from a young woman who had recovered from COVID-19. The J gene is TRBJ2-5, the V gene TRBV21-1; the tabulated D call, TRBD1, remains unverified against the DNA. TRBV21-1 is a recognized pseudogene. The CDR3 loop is CASSKGQGAKKTQYF. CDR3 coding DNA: TGTGCCAGCAGCAAAGGACAGGGGGCTAAGAAGACCCAGTACTTC.